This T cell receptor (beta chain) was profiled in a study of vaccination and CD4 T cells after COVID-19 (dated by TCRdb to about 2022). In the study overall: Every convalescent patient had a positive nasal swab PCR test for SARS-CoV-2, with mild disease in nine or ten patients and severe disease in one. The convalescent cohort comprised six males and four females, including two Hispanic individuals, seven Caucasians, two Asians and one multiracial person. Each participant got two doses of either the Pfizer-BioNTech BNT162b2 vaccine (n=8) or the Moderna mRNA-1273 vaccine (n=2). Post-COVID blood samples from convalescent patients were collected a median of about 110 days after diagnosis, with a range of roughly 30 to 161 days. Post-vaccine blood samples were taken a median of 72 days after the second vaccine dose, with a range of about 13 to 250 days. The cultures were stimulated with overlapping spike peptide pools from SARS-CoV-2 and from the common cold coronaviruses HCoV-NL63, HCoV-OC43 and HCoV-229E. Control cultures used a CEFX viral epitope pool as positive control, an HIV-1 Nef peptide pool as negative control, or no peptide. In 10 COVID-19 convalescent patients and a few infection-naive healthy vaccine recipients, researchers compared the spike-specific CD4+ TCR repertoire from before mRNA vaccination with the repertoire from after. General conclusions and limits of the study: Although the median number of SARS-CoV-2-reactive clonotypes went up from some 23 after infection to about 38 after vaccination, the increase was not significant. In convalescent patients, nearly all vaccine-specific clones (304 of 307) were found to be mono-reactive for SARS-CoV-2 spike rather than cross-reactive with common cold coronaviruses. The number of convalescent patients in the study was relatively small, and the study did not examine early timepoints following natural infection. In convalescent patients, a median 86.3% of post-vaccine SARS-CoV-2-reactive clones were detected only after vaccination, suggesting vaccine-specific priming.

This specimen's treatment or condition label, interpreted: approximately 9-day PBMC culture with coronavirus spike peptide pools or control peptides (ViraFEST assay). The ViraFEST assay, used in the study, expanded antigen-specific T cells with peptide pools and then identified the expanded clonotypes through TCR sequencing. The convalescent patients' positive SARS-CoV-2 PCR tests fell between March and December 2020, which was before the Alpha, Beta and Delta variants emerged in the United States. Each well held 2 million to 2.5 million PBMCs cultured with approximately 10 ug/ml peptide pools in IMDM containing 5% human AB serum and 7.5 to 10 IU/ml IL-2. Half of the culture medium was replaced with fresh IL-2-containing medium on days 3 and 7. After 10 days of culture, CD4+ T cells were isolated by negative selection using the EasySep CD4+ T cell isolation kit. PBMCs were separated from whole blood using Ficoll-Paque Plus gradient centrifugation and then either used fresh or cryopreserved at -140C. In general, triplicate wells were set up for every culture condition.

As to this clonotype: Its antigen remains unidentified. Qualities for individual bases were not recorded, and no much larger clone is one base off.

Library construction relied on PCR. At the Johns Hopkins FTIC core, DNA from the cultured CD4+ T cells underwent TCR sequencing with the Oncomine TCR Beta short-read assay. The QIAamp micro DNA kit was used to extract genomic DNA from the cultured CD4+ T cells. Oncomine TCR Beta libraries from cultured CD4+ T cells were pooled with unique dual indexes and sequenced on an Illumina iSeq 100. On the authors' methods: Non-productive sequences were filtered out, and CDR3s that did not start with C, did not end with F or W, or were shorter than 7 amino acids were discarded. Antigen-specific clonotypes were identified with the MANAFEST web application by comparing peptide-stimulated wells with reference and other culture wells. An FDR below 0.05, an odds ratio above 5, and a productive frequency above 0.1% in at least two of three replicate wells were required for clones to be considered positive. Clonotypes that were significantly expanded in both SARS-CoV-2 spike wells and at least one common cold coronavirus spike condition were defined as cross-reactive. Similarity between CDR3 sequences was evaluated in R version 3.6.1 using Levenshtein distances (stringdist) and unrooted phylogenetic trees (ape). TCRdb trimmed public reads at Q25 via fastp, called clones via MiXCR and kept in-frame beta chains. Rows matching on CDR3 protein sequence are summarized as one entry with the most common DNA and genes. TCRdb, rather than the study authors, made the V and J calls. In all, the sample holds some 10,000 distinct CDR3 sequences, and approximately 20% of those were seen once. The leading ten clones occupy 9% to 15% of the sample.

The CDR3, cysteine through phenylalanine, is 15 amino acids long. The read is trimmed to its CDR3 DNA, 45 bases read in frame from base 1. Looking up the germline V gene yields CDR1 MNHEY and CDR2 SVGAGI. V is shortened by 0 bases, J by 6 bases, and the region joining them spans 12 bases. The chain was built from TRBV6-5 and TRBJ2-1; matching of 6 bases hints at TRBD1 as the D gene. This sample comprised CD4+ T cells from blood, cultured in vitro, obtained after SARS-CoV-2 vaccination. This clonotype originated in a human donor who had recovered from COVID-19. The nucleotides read TGTGCCAGCAGTTACTCGTTCCAGGGGCGCAATGAGCAGTTCTTC. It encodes CASSYSFQGRNEQFF.